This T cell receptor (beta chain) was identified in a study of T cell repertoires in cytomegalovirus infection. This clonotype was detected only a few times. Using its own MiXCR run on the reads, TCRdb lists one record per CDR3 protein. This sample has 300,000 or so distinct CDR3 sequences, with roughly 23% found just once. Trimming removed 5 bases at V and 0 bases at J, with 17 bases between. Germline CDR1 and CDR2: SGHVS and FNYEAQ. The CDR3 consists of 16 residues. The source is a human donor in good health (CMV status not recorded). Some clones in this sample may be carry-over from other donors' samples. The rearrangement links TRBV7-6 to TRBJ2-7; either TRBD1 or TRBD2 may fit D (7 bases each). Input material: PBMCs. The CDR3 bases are TGTGCCAGCAGCCAGGGGGGGGGGGCTAGCTCCTACGAGCAGTACTTC. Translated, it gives CASSQGGGASSYEQYF.